These T cell receptor beta chains were read from a single sample in a study of blood T cell repertoires in COVID-19. Method: immunoSEQ multiplex PCR; TCRdb's copy keeps in-frame clones and lacks some. The sample yields a few hundred thousand clones, approximately 89% seen once. Sequenced input: peripheral blood. Every receptor here comes from a middle-aged woman who had recovered from COVID-19. Each CDR3 is given with its conserved first and last residue. Each record gives: V gene, D gene, clone size, J gene, CDR3 DNA, CDR3 protein. D genes are given only for firm matches. Only part of the rows carry a size: once, few, many, or a class if the clone is expanded.

v_call: TRBV12-3/TRBV12-4; d_call: TRBD1; clone_size: once; j_call: TRBJ1-2; cdr3_nt: TGTGCCAGCAGTTTTGGGACAGACTATGGCTACACCTTC; cdr3_aa: CASSFGTDYGYTF
v_call: TRBV14; d_call: -; clone_size: -; j_call: TRBJ2-3; cdr3_nt: TGTGCCAGCAGCCAAGCCCCACTAGGAGGCACAGATACGCAGTATTTT; cdr3_aa: CASSQAPLGGTDTQYF
v_call: TRBV7-6; d_call: -; clone_size: -; j_call: TRBJ2-2; cdr3_nt: TGTGCCAGCAGCTCCTCGTTCTGGGAGGCGGGGACCGGGGAGCTGTTTTTT; cdr3_aa: CASSSSFWEAGTGELFF
v_call: TRBV5-1; d_call: -; clone_size: -; j_call: TRBJ2-2; cdr3_nt: TGCGCCAGCAGCTTTACAGAATCGAACACCGGGGAGCTGTTTTTT; cdr3_aa: CASSFTESNTGELFF
v_call: TRBV7-9; d_call: -; clone_size: -; j_call: TRBJ1-5; cdr3_nt: TGTGCCAGCAGCTCAACAGGCGGTCAGCCCCAGCATTTT; cdr3_aa: CASSSTGGQPQHF
v_call: TRBV2; d_call: -; clone_size: once; j_call: TRBJ1-4; cdr3_nt: TGTGCCAGCAGTGGACAGAATTCGAATGAAAAACTGTTTTTT; cdr3_aa: CASSGQNSNEKLFF
v_call: TRBV9; d_call: TRBD1; clone_size: -; j_call: TRBJ1-1; cdr3_nt: TGTGCCAGCAGCGGACAGGGTTCATTGAGCACTGAAGCTTTCTTT; cdr3_aa: CASSGQGSLSTEAFF
v_call: TRBV5-1; d_call: TRBD1; clone_size: -; j_call: TRBJ1-2; cdr3_nt: TGCGCCAGCAGCGCCGAGGGACAGGCGGATGGCTACACCTTC; cdr3_aa: CASSAEGQADGYTF
v_call: TRBV6-1; d_call: TRBD1; clone_size: once; j_call: TRBJ1-1; cdr3_nt: TGTGCCAGCAGTGAAGGGGACAGCTCCGAAGCTTTCTTT; cdr3_aa: CASSEGDSSEAFF
v_call: TRBV5-1; d_call: -; clone_size: -; j_call: TRBJ1-4; cdr3_nt: TGCGCCACCTCTGACACCGGGGGTGAAAAACTGTTTTTT; cdr3_aa: CATSDTGGEKLFF
v_call: TRBV18; d_call: -; clone_size: -; j_call: TRBJ1-1; cdr3_nt: TGTGCCAGCTCACCACAGGGCGGGGACACTGAAGCTTTCTTT; cdr3_aa: CASSPQGGDTEAFF
v_call: TRBV30; d_call: -; clone_size: few; j_call: TRBJ1-5; cdr3_nt: TGTGCCTGGCAGGGGTTGGGCAATCAGCCCCAGCATTTT; cdr3_aa: CAWQGLGNQPQHF
v_call: TRBV19; d_call: -; clone_size: -; j_call: TRBJ2-2; cdr3_nt: TGTGCCAGCCAAAAGGACTTCACCGGGGAGCTGTTTTTT; cdr3_aa: CASQKDFTGELFF
v_call: TRBV12-5; d_call: -; clone_size: -; j_call: TRBJ2-3; cdr3_nt: TGTGCTAGTGGTCCCTCAAGAGGGGGGGGGACAGATACGCAGTATTTT; cdr3_aa: CASGPSRGGGTDTQYF
v_call: TRBV7-2; d_call: -; clone_size: -; j_call: TRBJ1-1; cdr3_nt: TGTGCCAGCACCCCATGGGGAGGGGACACTGAAGCTTTCTTT; cdr3_aa: CASTPWGGDTEAFF
v_call: TRBV11-3; d_call: -; clone_size: -; j_call: TRBJ2-5; cdr3_nt: TGTGCCAGCAGCTTAGAGAGAGAGACCCAGTACTTC; cdr3_aa: CASSLERETQYF
v_call: TRBV5-5; d_call: -; clone_size: -; j_call: TRBJ2-7; cdr3_nt: TGTGCCAGCAGCCTAAAAGAGGACATAAATAACTACGAGCAGTACTTC; cdr3_aa: CASSLKEDINNYEQYF
v_call: TRBV5-5; d_call: -; clone_size: few; j_call: TRBJ1-6; cdr3_nt: TGTGCCAGCAGCCAGAACGACAGACCCCTCCACTTT; cdr3_aa: CASSQNDRPLHF
v_call: TRBV25-1; d_call: -; clone_size: -; j_call: TRBJ2-7; cdr3_nt: TGTGCCAGCAGTCACCGGGGGAACTACGAGCAGTACTTC; cdr3_aa: CASSHRGNYEQYF
v_call: TRBV5-6; d_call: -; clone_size: -; j_call: TRBJ2-6; cdr3_nt: TGTGCCAGCAGCCAGGGGTCTGGGGCCAACGTCCTGACTTTC; cdr3_aa: CASSQGSGANVLTF
v_call: TRBV6-6; d_call: TRBD1; clone_size: -; j_call: TRBJ1-2; cdr3_nt: TGTGCCAGCAGTTACTCCGGGGGACAGGGGGTATCCGGCTACACCTTC; cdr3_aa: CASSYSGGQGVSGYTF
v_call: TRBV4-1; d_call: TRBD2; clone_size: -; j_call: TRBJ2-5; cdr3_nt: TGCGCCAGCAGCCACCTAGCGGCCCAAGAGACCCAGTACTTC; cdr3_aa: CASSHLAAQETQYF
v_call: TRBV7-2; d_call: TRBD1; clone_size: -; j_call: TRBJ1-2; cdr3_nt: TGTGCCAGCAGCTGGGGGGGACAGGGGATCTATGGCTACACCTTC; cdr3_aa: CASSWGGQGIYGYTF
v_call: TRBV7-6; d_call: -; clone_size: -; j_call: TRBJ2-3; cdr3_nt: TGTGCCAGCAGCTTATCGTCCCCGCGTAGCACAGATACGCAGTATTTT; cdr3_aa: CASSLSSPRSTDTQYF
v_call: TRBV3-1/TRBV3-2; d_call: -; clone_size: -; j_call: TRBJ1-1; cdr3_nt: TGTGCCAGCAGCCCCCGCGGAGGGACGGCAGCAGAAGCTTTCTTT; cdr3_aa: CASSPRGGTAAEAFF
v_call: TRBV4-1; d_call: -; clone_size: -; j_call: TRBJ2-2; cdr3_nt: TGCGCCAGCAGTGGCGGCCCCGTAGGATGGACCGGGGAGCTGTTTTTT; cdr3_aa: CASSGGPVGWTGELFF
v_call: TRBV7-9; d_call: -; clone_size: once; j_call: TRBJ1-6; cdr3_nt: TGTGCCAGCAGCCGAGACAGATTTAATTCACCCCTCCACTTT; cdr3_aa: CASSRDRFNSPLHF
v_call: TRBV25-1; d_call: TRBD2; clone_size: -; j_call: TRBJ2-5; cdr3_nt: TGTGCCAGCAGTGTTGCGGGGGGACAAGAGACCCAGTACTTC; cdr3_aa: CASSVAGGQETQYF
v_call: TRBV30; d_call: -; clone_size: -; j_call: TRBJ1-1; cdr3_nt: TGTGCCTGGAGTACGGGGACTGAAGCTTTCTTT; cdr3_aa: CAWSTGTEAFF
v_call: TRBV6-2/TRBV6-3; d_call: -; clone_size: few; j_call: TRBJ1-6; cdr3_nt: TGTGCCAGCAGTTACTCGAGGTCACCCCTCCACTTT; cdr3_aa: CASSYSRSPLHF
v_call: TRBV30; d_call: -; clone_size: -; j_call: TRBJ1-2; cdr3_nt: TGTGCCTGTCACAGGGACAACTATGGCTACACCTTC; cdr3_aa: CACHRDNYGYTF
v_call: TRBV5-1; d_call: -; clone_size: -; j_call: TRBJ2-3; cdr3_nt: TGCGCCAGCAGCTTTTCGACAGATACGCAGTATTTT; cdr3_aa: CASSFSTDTQYF
v_call: TRBV30; d_call: TRBD1; clone_size: many; j_call: TRBJ1-4; cdr3_nt: TGTGCCTGGAGTGTTCAAGGGACAGCGAATGAAAAACTGTTTTTT; cdr3_aa: CAWSVQGTANEKLFF
v_call: TRBV12-3/TRBV12-4; d_call: -; clone_size: -; j_call: TRBJ2-1; cdr3_nt: TGTGCCAGCAGTTTAGGTAGGGGGAATGAGCAGTTCTTC; cdr3_aa: CASSLGRGNEQFF
v_call: TRBV28; d_call: TRBD1; clone_size: -; j_call: TRBJ2-1; cdr3_nt: TGTGCCAGCAGTGAGACGGGACAGCTCAATGAGCAGTTCTTC; cdr3_aa: CASSETGQLNEQFF
v_call: TRBV3-1/TRBV3-2; d_call: -; clone_size: -; j_call: TRBJ1-6; cdr3_nt: TGTGCCAGCAGCCACCCGAGTTCACCCCTCCACTTT; cdr3_aa: CASSHPSSPLHF
v_call: TRBV27; d_call: -; clone_size: -; j_call: TRBJ2-5; cdr3_nt: TGTGCCAGCAGCCCAAAAGAGACCCAGTACTTC; cdr3_aa: CASSPKETQYF
v_call: TRBV28; d_call: TRBD1; clone_size: -; j_call: TRBJ1-2; cdr3_nt: TGTGCCAGCAGTGGGGGGACAGGCTATGGCTACACCTTC; cdr3_aa: CASSGGTGYGYTF
v_call: TRBV29-1; d_call: -; clone_size: -; j_call: TRBJ2-7; cdr3_nt: TGCAGCGTGTTGACAGGATCCTACGAGCAGTACTTC; cdr3_aa: CSVLTGSYEQYF
v_call: TRBV5-6; d_call: -; clone_size: once; j_call: TRBJ2-1; cdr3_nt: TGTGCCAGCAGCTTGGGCGGGTACAATGAGCAGTTCTTC; cdr3_aa: CASSLGGYNEQFF
v_call: TRBV5-1; d_call: TRBD1; clone_size: once; j_call: TRBJ2-1; cdr3_nt: TGCGCCAGCGGAAAAGAAGCCGGGACAGAGAAAATCAATGAGCAGTTCTTC; cdr3_aa: CASGKEAGTEKINEQFF
v_call: TRBV9; d_call: -; clone_size: few; j_call: TRBJ1-6; cdr3_nt: TGTGCCAGCAGACAGGGTTATAATTCACCCCTCCACTTT; cdr3_aa: CASRQGYNSPLHF